A single sample is the source of the 12 T cell receptor beta chains below, sequenced in a study of cytomegalovirus exposure and HLA in healthy donors. Both 60 Vbeta primers and 13 Jbeta primers went into the PCR. Clones were read by immunoSEQ multiplex PCR, and TCRdb kept only the in-frame ones, dropping some. Here the sample spans approximately 180,000 clones, 65% to 80% being singletons. Sequenced input: PBMCs. The receptors come from a woman aged 40-49 years in good health and CMV-seronegative.

The CDR3: CASSQDYQRGTGELFF. The CDR3 coding sequence is TGCGCCAGCAGCCAAGATTACCAACGGGGGACCGGGGAGCTGTTTTTT. V usage is TRBV4-3 and J usage is TRBJ2-2; D is possibly TRBD2 (6 bases). CDR3 length equals 16 residues. Germline lookup yields CDR1 LGHNA and CDR2 YSLEER. Deletions cut 0 bases from V and 5 bases from J, with 13 bases between.

The J gene is TRBJ1-3, the V gene TRBV27, with 7 bases lining up with TRBD1. This CDR3 is built from 14 residues. The junction had 10 bases not matched to a gene; V was cut back by 3 bases and J by 11 bases. The germline V gene has CDR1 MNHEY and CDR2 SMNVEV (reference sequence). The CDR3 DNA reads as TGTGCCAGCAGTTTTTCCGGACAGGACCTACCCATATATTTT. It translates to CASSFSGQDLPIYF.

The chain uses TRBV4-1 and TRBJ1-1, with 11 nucleotides matching TRBD1. CDR1 and CDR2 from the germline V gene are MGHRA and YSYEKL. J gave up 1 base and V 4 bases, and 8 bases lay outside the gene matches. The CDR3 extends over 17 amino acids. In nucleotides, the CDR3 is TGCGCCAGCAGCCCGGGACAGGGGGTATTTCAGAACACTGAAGCTTTCTTT. Protein product: CASSPGQGVFQNTEAFF.

The chain combines TRBV7-8 with TRBJ2-2, with 9 bases matching TRBD2. Germline CDR1 is SGHVS and CDR2 is FQNEAQ. The CDR3 loop spans 17 amino acids. V was pared by 4 bases and J by 5 bases, with 11 bases of the junction left unmatched. Written as DNA, the CDR3 is TGTGCCAGCAGCTCTCGCCTTCAGCGGGAGGTTACCGGGGAGCTGTTTTTT. Translation gives CASSSRLQREVTGELFF.

The rearrangement uses TRBV6-5 and TRBJ1-2, with D perhaps matching TRBD1 (6 bases). V dropped 5 bases and J dropped 4 bases, with 14 bases sitting between them. Per germline, CDR1 MNHEY and CDR2 SVGAGI. The CDR3 is 14 residues long. CDR3 nucleotide sequence: TGTGCCAGCAGTAACCGACAGGCGGGCTATGGCTACACCTTC. Its protein product is CASSNRQAGYGYTF.

This chain links TRBV9 with TRBJ1-1; D remains unclear. Looked up from germline, CDR1 is SGDLS and CDR2 is YYNGEE. This CDR3 is built from 14 residues. V was shortened by 3 bases and J by 1 base, with 10 bases between the two germline ends. The CDR3 sequence: CASSATAGNTEAFF. The CDR3 DNA reads as TGTGCCAGCAGCGCGACGGCGGGGAACACTGAAGCTTTCTTT.

Concerning this clone itself: Germline and junction disagree at one end, which may indicate a read error. The identical CDR3 is also encoded by other nucleotide sequences in the sample. The rearrangement uses TRBV6-5 and TRBJ2-1; the D gene is possibly TRBD1 (6 bases). CDR3 size: 16 residues. Germline V gives CDR1 MNHEY, CDR2 SVGAGI. DNA of the CDR3: TGCGCCAGCAGTTATCTTAGGGGGAGCTCCTACAATGAGCAGTTCTTC. It specifies CASSYLRGSSYNEQFF.

This chain joins TRBV2 and TRBJ2-1; weak D call: TRBD2 (6 bases). The germline V gene has CDR1 SNHLY and CDR2 FYNNEI. Trimming shortened V by 2 bases and J by 9 bases, and 8 bases separated the two germline ends. CDR3 length: 12 residues. The CDR3 region is CASSELAIEQFF. Written as DNA, the CDR3 is TGTGCCAGCAGTGAACTAGCGATTGAGCAGTTCTTC.

For this clone: Other DNA sequences in this sample translate to the same CDR3. The rearrangement links TRBV2 to TRBJ1-1; maybe TRBD1 (5 bases). Trimming removed 3 bases at V and 1 base at J, with 6 bases between. Looked up from germline, CDR1 is SNHLY and CDR2 is FYNNEI. The CDR3 runs to 13 residues. The chain's CDR3 is CASSEGGNTEAFF. The CDR3 nucleotides are TGTGCCAGCAGTGAGGGGGGGAACACTGAAGCTTTCTTT. The full variable domain, rest sourced from reference TRBV2 and TRBJ1-1, is EPEVTQTPSHQVTQMGQEVILRCVPISNHLYFYWYRQILGQKVEFLVSFYNNEISEKSEIFDDQFSVERPDGSNFTLKIRSTKLEDSAMYFCASSEGGNTEAFFGQGTRLTVV.

This clone was observed a few times. The J gene is TRBJ2-2, the V gene TRBV10-3, with D possibly being TRBD1 (5 bases). Germline values: CDR1 ENHRY, CDR2 SYGVKD. This CDR3 has 12 residues. Trimming left V 4 bases short and J 5 bases short, with 5 bases between. CDR3 nucleotides: TGTGCCATCAGTGGACAGACCGGGGAGCTGTTTTTT. As protein: CAISGQTGELFF.

The J gene is TRBJ2-5, the V gene TRBV28; TRBD2 matches 15 bases. V lost 6 bases and J lost 2; bases outside the gene matches: 10. Looked up from germline, CDR1 is MDHEN and CDR2 is SYDVKM. The CDR3 contains 18 residues. In nucleotides, the CDR3 is TGTGCCAGCAGCTCACCGCGGACTAGCGGGAGGGTACAAGAGACCCAGTACTTC. Its translation is CASSSPRTSGRVQETQYF.

The chain combines TRBV19 with TRBJ2-1, with TRBD2 identical over 9 bases. Germline V gene lookup returns CDR1 LNHDA and CDR2 SQIVND (reference sequence). The CDR3 runs to 13 residues. The V and J ends lost 11 bases and 0 bases, in that order; junction bases with no gene match: 2. The CDR3 DNA follows: TGTGCCGTAGCGGGGGACTCCTACAATGAGCAGTTCTTC. This sequence encodes CAVAGDSYNEQFF. The whole variable domain, remainder taken from reference TRBV19 and TRBJ2-1, is DGGITQSPKYLFRKEGQNVTLSCEQNLNHDAMYWYRQDPGQGLRLIYYSQIVNDFQKGDIAEGYSVSREKKESFPLTVTSAQKNPTAFYLCAVAGDSYNEQFFGPGTRLTVL.